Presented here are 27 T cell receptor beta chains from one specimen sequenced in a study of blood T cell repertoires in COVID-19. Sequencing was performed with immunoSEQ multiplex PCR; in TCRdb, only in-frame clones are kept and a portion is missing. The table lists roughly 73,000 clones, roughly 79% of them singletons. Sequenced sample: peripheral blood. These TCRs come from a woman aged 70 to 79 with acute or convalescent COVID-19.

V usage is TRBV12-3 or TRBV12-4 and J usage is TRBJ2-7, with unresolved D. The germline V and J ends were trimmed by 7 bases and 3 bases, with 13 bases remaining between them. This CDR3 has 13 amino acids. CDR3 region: CASTFALGYEQYF. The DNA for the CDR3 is TGTGCCAGCACCTTCGCCCTAGGCTACGAGCAGTACTTC.

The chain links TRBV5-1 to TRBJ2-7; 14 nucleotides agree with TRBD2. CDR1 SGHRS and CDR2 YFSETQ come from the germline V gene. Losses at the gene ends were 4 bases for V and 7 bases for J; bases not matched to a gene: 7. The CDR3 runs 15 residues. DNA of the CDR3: TGCGCCAGCAGCGCTGAGGGACTAGCGGGAGAGGAGCAGTACTTC. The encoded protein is CASSAEGLAGEEQYF.

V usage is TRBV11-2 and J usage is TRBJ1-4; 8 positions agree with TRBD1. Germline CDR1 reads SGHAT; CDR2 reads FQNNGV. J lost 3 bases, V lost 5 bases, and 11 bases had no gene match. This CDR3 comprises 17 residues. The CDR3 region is CASSPTDRGRANEKLFF. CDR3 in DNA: TGTGCCAGCAGCCCGACAGACAGGGGTAGAGCTAATGAAAAACTGTTTTTT. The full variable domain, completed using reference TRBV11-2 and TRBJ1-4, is EAGVAQSPRYKIIEKRQSVAFWCNPISGHATLYWYQQILGQGPKLLIQFQNNGVVDDSQLPKDRFSAERLKGVDSTLKIQPAKLEDSAVYLCASSPTDRGRANEKLFFGSGTQLSVL.

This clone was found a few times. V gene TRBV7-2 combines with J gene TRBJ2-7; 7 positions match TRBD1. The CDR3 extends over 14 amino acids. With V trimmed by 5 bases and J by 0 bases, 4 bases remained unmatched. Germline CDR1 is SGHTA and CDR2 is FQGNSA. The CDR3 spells CASSRGQHSYEQYF. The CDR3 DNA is TGTGCCAGCAGCCGGGGACAGCACTCCTACGAGCAGTACTTC.

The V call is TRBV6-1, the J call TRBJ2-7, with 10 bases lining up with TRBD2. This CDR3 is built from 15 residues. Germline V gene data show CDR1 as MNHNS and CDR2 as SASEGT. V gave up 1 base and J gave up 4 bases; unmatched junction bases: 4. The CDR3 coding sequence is TGTGCCAGCAGTGAAGTCCTAGCGGGAGTTTACGAGCAGTACTTC. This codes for CASSEVLAGVYEQYF.

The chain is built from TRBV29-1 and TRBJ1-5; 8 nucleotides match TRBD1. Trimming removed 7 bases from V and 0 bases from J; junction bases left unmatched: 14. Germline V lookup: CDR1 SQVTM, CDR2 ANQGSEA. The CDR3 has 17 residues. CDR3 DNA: TGCAGCGCATCCGCGGGACAGGCCGATTATAGCAATCAGCCCCAGCATTTT. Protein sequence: CSASAGQADYSNQPQHF.

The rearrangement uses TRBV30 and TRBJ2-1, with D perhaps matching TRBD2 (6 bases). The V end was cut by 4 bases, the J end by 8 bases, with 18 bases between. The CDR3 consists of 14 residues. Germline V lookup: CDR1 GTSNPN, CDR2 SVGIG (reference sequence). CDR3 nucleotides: TGTGCCTGGACGTGGGGCGGGGCTTCGTATGAGCAGTTCTTC. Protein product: CAWTWGGASYEQFF.

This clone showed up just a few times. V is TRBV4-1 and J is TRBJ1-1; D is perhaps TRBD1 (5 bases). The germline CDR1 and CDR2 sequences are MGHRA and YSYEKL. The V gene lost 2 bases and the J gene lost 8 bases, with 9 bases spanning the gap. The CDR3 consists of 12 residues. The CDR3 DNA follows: TGCGCCAGCAGCCAATTACAGGAGGAAGCTTTCTTT. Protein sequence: CASSQLQEEAFF.

DNA for the CDR3: TGCGCCAGCAGCTTGGGGGACAGTCGCAATCAGCCCCAGCATTTT. Translation: CASSLGDSRNQPQHF. The V gene is TRBV5-1, the J gene TRBJ1-5, with 7 bases fitting TRBD1. Unmatched junction bases numbered 2, after V lost 0 bases and J lost 2 bases. Germline-derived CDR1 and CDR2 are SGHRS and YFSETQ. This CDR3 has 15 amino acids.

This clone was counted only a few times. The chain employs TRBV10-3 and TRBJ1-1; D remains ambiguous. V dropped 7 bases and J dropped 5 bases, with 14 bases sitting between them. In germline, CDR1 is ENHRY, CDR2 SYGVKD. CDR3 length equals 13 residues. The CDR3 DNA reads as TGTGCCATCAAAGAAGCTTCGGAGACTGAAGCTTTCTTT. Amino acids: CAIKEASETEAFF.

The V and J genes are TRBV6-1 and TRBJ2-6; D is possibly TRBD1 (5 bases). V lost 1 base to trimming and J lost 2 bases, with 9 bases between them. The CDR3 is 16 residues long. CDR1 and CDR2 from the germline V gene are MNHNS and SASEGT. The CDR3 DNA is TGTGCCAGCAGTGAAGATCAGGGAACTGGGGCCAACGTCCTGACTTTC. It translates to CASSEDQGTGANVLTF.

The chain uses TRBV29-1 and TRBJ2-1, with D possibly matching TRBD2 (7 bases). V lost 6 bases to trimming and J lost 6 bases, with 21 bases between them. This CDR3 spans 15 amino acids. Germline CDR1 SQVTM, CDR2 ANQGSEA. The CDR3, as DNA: TGCAGCGTGGCCGGGGGCGGGAGAGTTGGCAATGAGCAGTTCTTC. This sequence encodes CSVAGGGRVGNEQFF.

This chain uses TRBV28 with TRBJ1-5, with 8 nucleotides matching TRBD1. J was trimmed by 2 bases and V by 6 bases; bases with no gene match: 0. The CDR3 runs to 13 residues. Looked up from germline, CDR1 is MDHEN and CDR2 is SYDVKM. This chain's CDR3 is CASRTGGNQPQHF. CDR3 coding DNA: TGTGCCAGCAGGACAGGGGGCAATCAGCCCCAGCATTTT.

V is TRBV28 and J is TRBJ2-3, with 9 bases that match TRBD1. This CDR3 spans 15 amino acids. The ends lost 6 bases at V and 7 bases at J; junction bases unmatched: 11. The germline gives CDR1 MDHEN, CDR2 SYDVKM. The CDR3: CASSLRDRAGNTQYF. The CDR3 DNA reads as TGTGCCAGCAGCCTCCGGGACAGGGCGGGGAATACGCAGTATTTT.

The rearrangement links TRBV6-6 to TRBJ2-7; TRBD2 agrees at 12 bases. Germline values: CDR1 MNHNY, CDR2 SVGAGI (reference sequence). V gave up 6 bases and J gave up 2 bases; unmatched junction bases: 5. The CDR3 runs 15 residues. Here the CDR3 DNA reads TGTGCCAGCAGCCCTAGCGGGAGGGCCGCCTACGAGCAGTACTTC. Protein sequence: CASSPSGRAAYEQYF.

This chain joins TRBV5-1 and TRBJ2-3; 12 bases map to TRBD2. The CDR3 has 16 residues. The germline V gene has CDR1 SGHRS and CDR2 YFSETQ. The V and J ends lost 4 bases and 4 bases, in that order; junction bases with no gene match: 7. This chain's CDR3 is CASSVMLAGGPDTQYF. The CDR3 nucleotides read TGCGCCAGCAGCGTGATGCTAGCGGGAGGGCCAGATACGCAGTATTTT.

This chain's CDR3 is CASSHRPAPYGYTF. In nucleotides, the CDR3 is TGTGCCAGCAGCCACAGGCCGGCCCCCTATGGCTACACCTTC. This chain connects TRBV7-8 to TRBJ1-2; a possible D gene is TRBD1 (5 bases). CDR1 is SGHVS and CDR2 is FQNEAQ in the germline V gene. The CDR3 spans 14 residues. V shed 5 bases and J shed 4 bases, with 14 bases lying between them.

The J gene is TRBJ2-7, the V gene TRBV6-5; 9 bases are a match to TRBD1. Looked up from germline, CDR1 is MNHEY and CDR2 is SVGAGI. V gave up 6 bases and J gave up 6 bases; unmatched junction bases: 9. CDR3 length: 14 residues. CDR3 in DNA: TGTGCCAGCAGCGACCCGGGACAGGGACGCGAGCAGTACTTC. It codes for CASSDPGQGREQYF.

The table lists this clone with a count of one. DNA for the CDR3: TGTGCCAGCAGCTTAAAGCTAGCGGGGGGATACACAGATACGCAGTATTTT. The encoded protein is CASSLKLAGGYTDTQYF. J is TRBJ2-3 and V is TRBV11-2; 11 bases are shared with TRBD2. This CDR3 is built from 17 residues. Germline V lookup: CDR1 SGHAT, CDR2 FQNNGV. Trimming took 2 bases from V and 2 from J; bases not matched to a gene: 6.

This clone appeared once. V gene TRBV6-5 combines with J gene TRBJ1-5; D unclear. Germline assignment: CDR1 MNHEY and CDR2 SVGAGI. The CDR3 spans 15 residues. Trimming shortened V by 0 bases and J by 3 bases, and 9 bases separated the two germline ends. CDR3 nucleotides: TGTGCCAGCAGTTACTCGCAATGGGCCAATCAGCCCCAGCATTTT. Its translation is CASSYSQWANQPQHF.

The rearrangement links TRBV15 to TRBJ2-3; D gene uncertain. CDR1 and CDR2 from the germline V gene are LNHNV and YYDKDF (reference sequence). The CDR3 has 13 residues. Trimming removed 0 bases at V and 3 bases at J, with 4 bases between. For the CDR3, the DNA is TGTGCCACCAGCAGAGATCATACAGATACGCAGTATTTT. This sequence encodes CATSRDHTDTQYF.

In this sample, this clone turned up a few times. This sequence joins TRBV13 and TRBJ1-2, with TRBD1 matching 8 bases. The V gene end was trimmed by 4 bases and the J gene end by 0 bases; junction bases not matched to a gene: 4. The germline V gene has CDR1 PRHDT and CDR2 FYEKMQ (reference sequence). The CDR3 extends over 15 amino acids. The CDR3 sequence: CASSYEDRANYGYTF. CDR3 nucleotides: TGTGCCAGCAGCTACGAGGACAGGGCTAACTATGGCTACACCTTC.

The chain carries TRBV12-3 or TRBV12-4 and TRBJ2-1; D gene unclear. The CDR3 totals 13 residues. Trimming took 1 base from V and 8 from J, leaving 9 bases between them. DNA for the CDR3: TGTGCCAGCAGTTTAGGCGAATTCTATGAGCAGTTCTTC. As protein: CASSLGEFYEQFF.

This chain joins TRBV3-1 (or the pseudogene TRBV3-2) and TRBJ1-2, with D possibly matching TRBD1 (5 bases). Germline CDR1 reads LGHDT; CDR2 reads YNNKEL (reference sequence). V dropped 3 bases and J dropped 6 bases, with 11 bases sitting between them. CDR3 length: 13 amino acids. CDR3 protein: CASSHVQGNGYTF. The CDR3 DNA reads TGTGCCAGCAGCCATGTCCAGGGCAATGGCTACACCTTC.

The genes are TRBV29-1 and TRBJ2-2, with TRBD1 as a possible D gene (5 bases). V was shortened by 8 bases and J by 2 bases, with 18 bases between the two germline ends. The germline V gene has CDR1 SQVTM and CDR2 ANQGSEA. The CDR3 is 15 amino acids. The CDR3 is CSFLGQGSNTGELFF. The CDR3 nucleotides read TGCAGCTTCCTGGGGCAGGGAAGCAACACCGGGGAGCTGTTTTTT.

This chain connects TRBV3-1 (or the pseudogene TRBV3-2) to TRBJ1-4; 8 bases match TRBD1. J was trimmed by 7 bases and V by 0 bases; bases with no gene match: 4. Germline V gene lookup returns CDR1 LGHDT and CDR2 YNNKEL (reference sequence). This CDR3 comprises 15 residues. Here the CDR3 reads CASSQDRGRIEKLFF. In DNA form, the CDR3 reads TGTGCCAGCAGCCAAGACAGGGGGCGTATTGAAAAACTGTTTTTT.

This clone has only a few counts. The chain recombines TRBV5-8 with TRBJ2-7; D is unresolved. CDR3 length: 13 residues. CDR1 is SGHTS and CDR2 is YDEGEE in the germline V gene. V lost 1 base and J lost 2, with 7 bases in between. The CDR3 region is CASSLWSTYEQYF. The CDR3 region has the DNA TGTGCCAGCAGCTTGTGGTCTACCTACGAGCAGTACTTC. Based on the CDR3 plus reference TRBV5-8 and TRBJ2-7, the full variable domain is EAGVTQSPTHLIKTRGQQATLRCSPISGHTSVYWYQQALGLGLQFLLWYDEGEERNRGNFPPRFSGRQFPNYSSELNVNALELEDSALYLCASSLWSTYEQYFGPGTRLTVT.